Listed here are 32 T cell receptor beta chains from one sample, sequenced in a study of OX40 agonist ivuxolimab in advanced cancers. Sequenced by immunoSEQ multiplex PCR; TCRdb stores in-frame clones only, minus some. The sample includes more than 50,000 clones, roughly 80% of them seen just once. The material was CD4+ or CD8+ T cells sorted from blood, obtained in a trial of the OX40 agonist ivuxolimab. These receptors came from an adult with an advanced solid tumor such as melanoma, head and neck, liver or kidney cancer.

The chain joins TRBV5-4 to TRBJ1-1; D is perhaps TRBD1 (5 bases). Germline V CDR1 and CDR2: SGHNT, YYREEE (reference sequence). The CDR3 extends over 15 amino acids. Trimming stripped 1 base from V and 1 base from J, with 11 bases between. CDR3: CASSLYGRENTEAFF. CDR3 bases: TGTGCCAGCAGCTTGTATGGCAGGGAGAACACTGAAGCTTTCTTT. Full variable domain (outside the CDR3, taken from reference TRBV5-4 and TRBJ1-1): ETGVTQSPTHLIKTRGQQVTLRCSSQSGHNTVSWYQQALGQGPQFIFQYYREEENGRGNFPPRFSGLQFPNYSSELNVNALELDDSALYLCASSLYGRENTEAFFGQGTRLTVV.

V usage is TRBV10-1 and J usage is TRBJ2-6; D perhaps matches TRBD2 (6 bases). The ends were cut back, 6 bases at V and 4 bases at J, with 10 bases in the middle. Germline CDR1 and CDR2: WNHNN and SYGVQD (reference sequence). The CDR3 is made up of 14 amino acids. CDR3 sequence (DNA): TGCGCCAGCAGGAGGCGGGGAGGGGCCAACGTCCTGACTTTC. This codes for CASRRRGGANVLTF.

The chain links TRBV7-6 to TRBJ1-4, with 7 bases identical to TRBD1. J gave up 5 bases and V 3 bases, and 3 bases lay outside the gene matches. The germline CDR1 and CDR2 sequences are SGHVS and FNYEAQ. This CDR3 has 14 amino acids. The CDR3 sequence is CASSLRGPNEKLFF. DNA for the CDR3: TGTGCCAGCAGCTTGAGGGGGCCCAATGAAAAACTGTTTTTT.

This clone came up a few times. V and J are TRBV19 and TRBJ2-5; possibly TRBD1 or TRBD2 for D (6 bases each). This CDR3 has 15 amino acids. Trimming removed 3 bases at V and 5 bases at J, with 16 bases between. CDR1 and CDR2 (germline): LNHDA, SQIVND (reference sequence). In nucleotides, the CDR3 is TGTGCCAGTAGTATCCAGAGGGGGGCTTTGGAGACCCAGTACTTC. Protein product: CASSIQRGALETQYF.

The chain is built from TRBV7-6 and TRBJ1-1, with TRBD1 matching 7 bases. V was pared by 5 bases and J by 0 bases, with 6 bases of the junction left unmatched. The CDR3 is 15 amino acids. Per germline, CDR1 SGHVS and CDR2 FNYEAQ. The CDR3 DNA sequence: TGTGCCAGCAGCCGACGACAGGGTTTGAACACTGAAGCTTTCTTT. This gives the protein CASSRRQGLNTEAFF.

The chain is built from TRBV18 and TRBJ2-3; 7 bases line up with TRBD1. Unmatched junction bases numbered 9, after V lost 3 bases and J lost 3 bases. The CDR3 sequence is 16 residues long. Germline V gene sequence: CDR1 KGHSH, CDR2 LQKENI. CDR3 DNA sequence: TGTGCCAGCTCACCGACAGGGCTTGGTGGTACAGATACGCAGTATTTT. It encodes CASSPTGLGGTDTQYF.

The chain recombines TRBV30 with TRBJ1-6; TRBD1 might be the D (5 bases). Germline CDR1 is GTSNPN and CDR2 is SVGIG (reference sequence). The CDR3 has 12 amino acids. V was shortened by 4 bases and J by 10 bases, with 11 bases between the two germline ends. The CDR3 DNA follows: TGTGCCTGGAACCAGGGAGGATCACCCCTCCACTTT. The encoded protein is CAWNQGGSPLHF. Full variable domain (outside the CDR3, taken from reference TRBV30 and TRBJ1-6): SQTIHQWPATLVQPVGSPLSLECTVEGTSNPNLYWYRQAAGRGLQLLFYSVGIGQISSEVPQNLSASRPQDRQFILSSKKLLLSDSGFYLCAWNQGGSPLHFGNGTRLTVT.

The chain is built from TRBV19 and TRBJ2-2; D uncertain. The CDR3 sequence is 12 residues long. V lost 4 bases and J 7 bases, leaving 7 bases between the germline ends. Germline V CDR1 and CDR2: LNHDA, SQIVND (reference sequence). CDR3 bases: TGTGCCAGTAGTACCACGATCGGGGAGCTGTTTTTT. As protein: CASSTTIGELFF.

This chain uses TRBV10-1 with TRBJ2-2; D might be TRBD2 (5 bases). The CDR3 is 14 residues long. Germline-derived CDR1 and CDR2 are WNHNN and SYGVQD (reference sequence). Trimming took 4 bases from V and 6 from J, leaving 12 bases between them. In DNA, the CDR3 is TGCGCCAGCAGTGGAGACCGAGGGTCCGGGGAGCTGTTTTTT. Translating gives CASSGDRGSGELFF.

This chain's CDR3 is CASSQQGPFGQPQHF. The DNA for the CDR3 is TGTGCCAGCAGCCAACAGGGGCCCTTCGGTCAGCCCCAGCATTTT. This sequence joins TRBV7-2 and TRBJ1-5; 7 bases align to TRBD1. Germline-derived CDR1 and CDR2 are SGHTA and FQGNSA. With V trimmed by 5 bases and J by 6 bases, 10 bases remained unmatched. The CDR3 covers 15 residues.

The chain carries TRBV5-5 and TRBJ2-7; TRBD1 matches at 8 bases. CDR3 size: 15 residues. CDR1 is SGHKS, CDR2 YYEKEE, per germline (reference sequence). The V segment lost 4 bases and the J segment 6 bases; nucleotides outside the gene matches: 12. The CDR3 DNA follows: TGTGCCAGCAGCCAGACAGGACAGGGATGGGTCGAGCAGTACTTC. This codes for CASSQTGQGWVEQYF. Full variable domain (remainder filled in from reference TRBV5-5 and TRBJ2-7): DAGVTQSPTHLIKTRGQQVTLRCSPISGHKSVSWYQQVLGQGPQFIFQYYEKEERGRGNFPDRFSARQFPNYSSELNVNALLLGDSALYLCASSQTGQGWVEQYFGPGTRLTVT.

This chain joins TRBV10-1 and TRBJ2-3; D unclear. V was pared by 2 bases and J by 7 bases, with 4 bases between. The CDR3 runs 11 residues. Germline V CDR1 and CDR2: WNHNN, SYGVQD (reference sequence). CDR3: CASSEVYTQYF. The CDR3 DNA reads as TGCGCCAGCAGTGAGGTCTATACGCAGTATTTT.

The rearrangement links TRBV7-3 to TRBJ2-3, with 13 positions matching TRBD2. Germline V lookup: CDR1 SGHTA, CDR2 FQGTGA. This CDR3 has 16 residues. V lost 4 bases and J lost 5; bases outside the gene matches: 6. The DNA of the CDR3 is TGTGCCAGCAGCTCCGGACTAGCGGGAGTGGTAGATACGCAGTATTTT. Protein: CASSSGLAGVVDTQYF.

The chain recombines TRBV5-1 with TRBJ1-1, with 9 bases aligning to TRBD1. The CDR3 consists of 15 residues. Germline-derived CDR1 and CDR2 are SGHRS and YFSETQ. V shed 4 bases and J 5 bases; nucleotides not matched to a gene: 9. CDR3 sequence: CASSPSGTGMTEAFF. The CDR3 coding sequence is TGCGCCAGCAGCCCGAGCGGGACAGGGATGACTGAAGCTTTCTTT.

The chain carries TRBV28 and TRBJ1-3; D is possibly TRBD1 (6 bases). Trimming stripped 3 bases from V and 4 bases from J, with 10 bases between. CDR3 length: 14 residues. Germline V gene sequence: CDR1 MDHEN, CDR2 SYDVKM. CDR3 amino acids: CASSFWGAGNTIYF. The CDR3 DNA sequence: TGTGCCAGCAGTTTTTGGGGGGCCGGAAACACCATATATTTT.

This CDR3 reads CASSGDPTGVQYNEQFF. The CDR3 DNA reads TGTGCCAGCAGCGGAGACCCAACGGGGGTCCAATACAATGAGCAGTTCTTC. This rearrangement joins TRBV7-2 to TRBJ2-1; D perhaps matches TRBD2 (6 bases). CDR1 and CDR2 (germline): SGHTA, FQGNSA. V shed 5 bases and J shed 4 bases, with 21 bases lying between them. This CDR3 spans 17 amino acids.

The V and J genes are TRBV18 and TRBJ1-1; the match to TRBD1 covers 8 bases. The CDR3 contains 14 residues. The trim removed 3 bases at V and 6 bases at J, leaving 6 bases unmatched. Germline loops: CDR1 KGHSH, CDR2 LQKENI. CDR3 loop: CASSPSGQGAEAFF. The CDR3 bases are TGTGCCAGCTCACCCAGCGGACAGGGCGCTGAAGCTTTCTTT. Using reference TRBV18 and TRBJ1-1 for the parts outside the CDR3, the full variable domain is NAGVMQNPRHLVRRRGQEARLRCSPMKGHSHVYWYRQLPEEGLKFMVYLQKENIIDESGMPKERFSAEFPKEGPSILRIQQVVRGDSAAYFCASSPSGQGAEAFFGQGTRLTVV.

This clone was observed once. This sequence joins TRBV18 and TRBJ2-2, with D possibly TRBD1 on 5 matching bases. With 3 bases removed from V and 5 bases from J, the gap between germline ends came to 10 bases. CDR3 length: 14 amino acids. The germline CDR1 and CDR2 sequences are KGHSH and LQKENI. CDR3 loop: CASSPSTATGELFF. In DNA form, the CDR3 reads TGTGCCAGCTCACCGTCGACAGCTACCGGGGAGCTGTTTTTT.

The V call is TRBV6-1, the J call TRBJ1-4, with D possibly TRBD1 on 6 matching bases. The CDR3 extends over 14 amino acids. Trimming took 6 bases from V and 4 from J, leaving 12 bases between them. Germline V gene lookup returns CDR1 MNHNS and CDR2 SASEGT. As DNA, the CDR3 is TGTGCCAGCAGACTGGACAGACTTAATGAAAAACTGTTTTTT. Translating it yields CASRLDRLNEKLFF.

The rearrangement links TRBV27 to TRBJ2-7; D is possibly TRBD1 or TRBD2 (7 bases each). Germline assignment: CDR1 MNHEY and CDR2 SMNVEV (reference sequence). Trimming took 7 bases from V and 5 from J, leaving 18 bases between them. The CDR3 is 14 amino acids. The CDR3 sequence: CASNSSRGGHEQYF. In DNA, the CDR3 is TGTGCCAGCAATTCCTCCAGGGGGGGCCACGAGCAGTACTTC.

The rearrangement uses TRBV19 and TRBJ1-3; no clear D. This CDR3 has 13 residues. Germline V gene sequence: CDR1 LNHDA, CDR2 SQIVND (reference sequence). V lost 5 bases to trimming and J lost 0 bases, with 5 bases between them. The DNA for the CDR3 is TGTGCCAGTAGTGTGAACTCTGGAAACACCATATATTTT. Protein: CASSVNSGNTIYF.

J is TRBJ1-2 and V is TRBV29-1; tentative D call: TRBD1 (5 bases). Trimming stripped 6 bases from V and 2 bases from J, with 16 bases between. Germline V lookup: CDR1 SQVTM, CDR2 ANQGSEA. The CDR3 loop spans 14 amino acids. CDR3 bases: TGCAGCGTCCCTGAAAAGACAGTGAACTATGGCTACACCTTC. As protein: CSVPEKTVNYGYTF.

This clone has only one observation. Here the CDR3 DNA reads TGTGCCAGCAGCTCTAAGGGGGGAGGGACTGAAGCTTTCTTT. This translates into CASSSKGGGTEAFF. This chain connects TRBV7-2 to TRBJ1-1; D possibly corresponds to TRBD1 (6 bases). V shed 4 bases and J shed 5 bases, with 14 bases lying between them. This CDR3 is built from 14 residues. From germline, CDR1 is SGHTA and CDR2 FQGNSA. The whole variable domain, filled in from reference TRBV7-2 and TRBJ1-1, reads GAGVSQSPSNKVTEKGKDVELRCDPISGHTALYWYRQSLGQGLEFLIYFQGNSAPDKSGLPSDRFSAERTGGSVSTLTIQRTQQEDSAVYLCASSSKGGGTEAFFGQGTRLTVV.

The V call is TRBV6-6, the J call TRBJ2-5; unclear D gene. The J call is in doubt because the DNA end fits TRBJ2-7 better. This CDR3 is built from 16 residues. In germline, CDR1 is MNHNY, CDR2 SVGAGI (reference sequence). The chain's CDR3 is CASSYSRAEAGDEQYF. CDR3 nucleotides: TGTGCCAGCAGTTACTCGAGAGCTGAGGCAGGAGACGAGCAGTACTTC.

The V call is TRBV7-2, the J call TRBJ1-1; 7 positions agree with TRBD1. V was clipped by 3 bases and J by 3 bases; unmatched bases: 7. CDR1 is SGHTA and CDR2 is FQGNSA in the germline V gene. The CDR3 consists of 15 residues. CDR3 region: CASSFAQGSDTEAFF. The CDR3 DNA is TGTGCCAGCAGCTTCGCACAGGGGTCCGACACTGAAGCTTTCTTT.

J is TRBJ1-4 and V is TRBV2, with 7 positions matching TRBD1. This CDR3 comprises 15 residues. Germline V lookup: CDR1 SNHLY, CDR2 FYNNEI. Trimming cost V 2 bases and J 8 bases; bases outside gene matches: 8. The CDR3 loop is CASSESDRAREKLFF. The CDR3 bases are TGTGCCAGCAGTGAATCTGACAGGGCTAGAGAAAAACTGTTTTTT.

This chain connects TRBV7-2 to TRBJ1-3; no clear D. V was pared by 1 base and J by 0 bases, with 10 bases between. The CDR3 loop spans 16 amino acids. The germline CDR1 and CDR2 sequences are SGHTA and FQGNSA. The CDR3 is CASSLDFRLSGNTIYF. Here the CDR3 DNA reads TGTGCCAGCAGCTTAGACTTCCGCCTCTCTGGAAACACCATATATTTT.

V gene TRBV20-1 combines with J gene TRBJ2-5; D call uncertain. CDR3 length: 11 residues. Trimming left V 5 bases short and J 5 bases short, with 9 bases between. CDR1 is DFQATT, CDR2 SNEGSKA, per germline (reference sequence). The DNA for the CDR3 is TGCAGTGCTCAAGTTCAGGAGACCCAGTACTTC. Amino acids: CSAQVQETQYF.

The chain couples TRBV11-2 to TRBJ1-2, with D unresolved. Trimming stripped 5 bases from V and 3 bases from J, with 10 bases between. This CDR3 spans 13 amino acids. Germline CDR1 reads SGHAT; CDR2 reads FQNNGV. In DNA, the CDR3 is TGTGCCAGCAGCCCCAGCGGGGACTATGGCTACACCTTC. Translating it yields CASSPSGDYGYTF. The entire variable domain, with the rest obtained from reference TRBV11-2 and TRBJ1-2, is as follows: EAGVAQSPRYKIIEKRQSVAFWCNPISGHATLYWYQQILGQGPKLLIQFQNNGVVDDSQLPKDRFSAERLKGVDSTLKIQPAKLEDSAVYLCASSPSGDYGYTFGSGTRLTVV.

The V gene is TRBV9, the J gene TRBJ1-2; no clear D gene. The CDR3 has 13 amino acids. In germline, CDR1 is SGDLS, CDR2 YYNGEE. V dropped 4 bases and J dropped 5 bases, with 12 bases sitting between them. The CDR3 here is CASSQDSGYGYTF. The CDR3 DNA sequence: TGTGCCAGCAGCCAGGACTCGGGGTATGGCTACACCTTC.

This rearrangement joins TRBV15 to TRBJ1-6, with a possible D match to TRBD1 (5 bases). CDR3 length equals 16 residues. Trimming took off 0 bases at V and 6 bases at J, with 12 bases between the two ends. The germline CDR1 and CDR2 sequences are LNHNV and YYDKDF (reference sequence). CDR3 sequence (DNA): TGTGCCACCAGCAGAGATCCGGGACGCCTTAATTCACCCCTCCACTTT. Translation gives CATSRDPGRLNSPLHF.

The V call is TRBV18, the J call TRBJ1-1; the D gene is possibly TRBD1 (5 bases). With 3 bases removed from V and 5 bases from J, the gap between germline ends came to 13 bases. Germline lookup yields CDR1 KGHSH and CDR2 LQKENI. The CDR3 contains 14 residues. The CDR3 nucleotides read TGTGCCAGCTCACCCCAACAAGGGGAAACTGAAGCTTTCTTT. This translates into CASSPQQGETEAFF. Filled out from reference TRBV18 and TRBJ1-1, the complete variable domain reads NAGVMQNPRHLVRRRGQEARLRCSPMKGHSHVYWYRQLPEEGLKFMVYLQKENIIDESGMPKERFSAEFPKEGPSILRIQQVVRGDSAAYFCASSPQQGETEAFFGQGTRLTVV.